These 30 T cell receptor beta chains were sequenced from one sample in a study of T-cell memory formation after mild COVID-19. MiXCR, run by TCRdb on the 5' RACE reads, gives a single entry per CDR3 protein. The sample lists 430,000 or so distinct CDR3 sequences; roughly 23% were seen once. Sample: PBMCs or a T cell subset sorted from them (not recorded which). The receptors were sampled from an adult woman who had mild COVID-19 (a few samples of this study predate the infection). Cell type and time point are not known.

The J gene is TRBJ2-2, the V gene TRBV4-1; D is perhaps TRBD2 (5 bases). The CDR3 has 16 residues. Trimming shortened V by 4 bases and J by 4 bases, and 16 bases separated the two germline ends. Per the germline V gene, CDR1 is MGHRA and CDR2 is YSYEKL. CDR3 DNA: TGCGCCAGCAGCCTCCAAGGTGGCGGGCTCACCGGGGAGCTGTTTTTT. This sequence encodes CASSLQGGGLTGELFF.

CDR3 DNA sequence: TGCAGTGCTCCCCTCGAAGGGTCGGGGATCAATCAGCCCCAGCATTTT. It is translated as CSAPLEGSGINQPQHF. The gene calls are TRBV20-1 and TRBJ1-5; no firm D call. This CDR3 region has 16 residues. CDR1 DFQATT and CDR2 SNEGSKA come from the germline V gene (reference sequence). V shed 5 bases and J shed 3 bases, with 20 bases lying between them.

The genes are TRBV30 and TRBJ2-3; TRBD2 agrees at 9 bases. The CDR3 has 14 amino acids. Trimming took 5 bases from V and 4 from J; bases not matched to a gene: 7. Germline CDR1 is GTSNPN and CDR2 is SVGIG (reference sequence). This CDR3 is CAWVKRGAPDTQYF. The CDR3 DNA follows: TGTGCCTGGGTGAAGCGGGGGGCCCCAGATACGCAGTATTTT. Full variable domain (rest looked up from reference TRBV30 and TRBJ2-3): SQTIHQWPATLVQPVGSPLSLECTVEGTSNPNLYWYRQAAGRGLQLLFYSVGIGQISSEVPQNLSASRPQDRQFILSSKKLLLSDSGFYLCAWVKRGAPDTQYFGPGTRLTVL.

The chain joins TRBV5-8 to TRBJ1-5, with D tentatively TRBD1 (5 bases). Germline V gene lookup returns CDR1 SGHTS and CDR2 YDEGEE. V shed 1 base and J shed 0 bases, with 11 bases lying between them. CDR3 length: 16 amino acids. The CDR3 reads CASSLLGVDSNQPQHF. The CDR3 DNA reads TGTGCCAGCAGCTTGTTGGGGGTAGATAGCAATCAGCCCCAGCATTTT. The variable domain in full, completed from reference TRBV5-8 and TRBJ1-5, reads EAGVTQSPTHLIKTRGQQATLRCSPISGHTSVYWYQQALGLGLQFLLWYDEGEERNRGNFPPRFSGRQFPNYSSELNVNALELEDSALYLCASSLLGVDSNQPQHFGDGTRLSIL.

This sequence joins TRBV2 and TRBJ1-5, with D perhaps TRBD1 (5 bases). V was shortened by 2 bases and J by 7 bases, with 9 bases between the two germline ends. Germline loops: CDR1 SNHLY, CDR2 FYNNEI. The CDR3 covers 13 residues. The CDR3 is CASSERGLQPQHF. As DNA, the CDR3 is TGTGCCAGCAGTGAAAGGGGTCTCCAGCCCCAGCATTTT.

This chain connects TRBV15 to TRBJ2-1; 8 bases are shared with TRBD1. V shed 2 bases and J 8 bases; nucleotides not matched to a gene: 17. Germline CDR1 is LNHNV and CDR2 is YYDKDF (reference sequence). The CDR3 totals 18 residues. The CDR3 loop is CATSRTGQVILNRDEQFF. CDR3 DNA: TGTGCCACCAGCAGAACGGGACAGGTAATCCTTAACAGGGATGAGCAGTTCTTC.

The genes are TRBV27 and TRBJ2-1, with 11 bases lining up with TRBD2. This CDR3 contains 15 residues. J lost 5 bases, V lost 4 bases, and 4 bases had no gene match. In germline, CDR1 is MNHEY, CDR2 SMNVEV (reference sequence). The CDR3 DNA sequence: TGTGCCAGCAGTTCAACTAGCGGGGGTGACAATGAGCAGTTCTTC. Its translation is CASSSTSGGDNEQFF.

This clonotype came up a few times. This chain connects TRBV7-2 to TRBJ2-7; D not resolved. This CDR3 is built from 13 residues. Germline CDR1 SGHTA, CDR2 FQGNSA. The V gene lost 3 bases and the J gene lost 6 bases, with 12 bases spanning the gap. The CDR3 DNA is TGTGCCAGCAGCTTTCATTTCTTATCCGAGCAGTACTTC. Protein sequence: CASSFHFLSEQYF.

This clonotype was counted between two and nine times. The chain is built from TRBV6-6 and TRBJ2-1; 10 positions match TRBD1. Germline loops: CDR1 MNHNY, CDR2 SVGAGI (reference sequence). The CDR3 is 12 amino acids. V was clipped by 8 bases and J by 9 bases; unmatched bases: 4. The CDR3 loop is CASGTGVSEQFF. The CDR3 DNA is TGTGCCAGCGGGACAGGGGTATCTGAGCAGTTCTTC.

V usage is TRBV9 and J usage is TRBJ2-3, with 7 positions matching TRBD2. In germline, CDR1 is SGDLS, CDR2 YYNGEE. V lost 3 bases and J lost 2; bases outside the gene matches: 6. This CDR3 region has 15 residues. The CDR3: CASSDTSASTDTQYF. CDR3 DNA sequence: TGTGCCAGCAGCGATACTAGCGCCTCCACAGATACGCAGTATTTT.

This clonotype turned up a few times. This chain joins TRBV11-2 and TRBJ2-7; 9 nucleotides match TRBD2. The V and J ends lost 2 bases and 1 base, in that order; junction bases with no gene match: 6. The CDR3 has 16 residues. Germline loops: CDR1 SGHAT, CDR2 FQNNGV. Here the CDR3 reads CASSLSAGGYSYEQYF. In nucleotides, the CDR3 is TGTGCCAGCAGCTTATCGGCGGGGGGGTATTCCTACGAGCAGTACTTC.

The chain links TRBV6-5 to TRBJ2-3, with D uncertain. The germline V gene encodes CDR1 MNHEY and CDR2 SVGAGI. Between the trimmed V and J ends, which lost 1 base and 2 bases, there was a span of 4 bases. There are 13 residues in the CDR3. The CDR3 reads CASSYFATDTQYF. CDR3 nucleotides: TGTGCCAGCAGTTACTTCGCCACAGATACGCAGTATTTT.

This clonotype was seen a few times. CDR3 protein: CASSQGLREQYF. CDR3 nucleotide sequence: TGTGCCAGCAGCCAGGGCTTACGCGAGCAGTACTTC. The chain is built from TRBV7-9 and TRBJ2-7, with a tentative D call TRBD1 (5 bases). The V end lost 5 bases, the J end lost 6 bases, and 11 bases lay between the germline ends. Per germline, CDR1 SEHNR and CDR2 FQNEAQ (reference sequence). The CDR3 covers 12 residues.

This clonotype was picked up a small number of times. The chain recombines TRBV4-3 with TRBJ2-7; D ambiguous. Germline V lookup: CDR1 LGHNA, CDR2 YSLEER. The CDR3 spans 15 residues. Trimming stripped 6 bases from V and 0 bases from J, with 15 bases between. CDR3 bases: TGCGCCAGCAGTCCCGTGTTCGTTGGCTCCTACGAGCAGTACTTC. Encoded protein: CASSPVFVGSYEQYF.

The genes are TRBV19 and TRBJ1-5; no clear D gene. Trimming shortened V by 6 bases and J by 4 bases, and 10 bases separated the two germline ends. Per germline, CDR1 LNHDA and CDR2 SQIVND (reference sequence). The CDR3 runs 13 residues. CDR3 amino acids: CASRDMQNQPQHF. Here the CDR3 DNA reads TGTGCCAGTAGAGACATGCAGAATCAGCCCCAGCATTTT.

The chain employs TRBV12-3 or TRBV12-4 and TRBJ2-3; D perhaps matches TRBD1 (6 bases). Trimming stripped 6 bases from V and 4 bases from J, with 11 bases between. CDR3 size: 13 residues. The CDR3 nucleotides are TGTGCCAGCAGCAAGGGGGTGGCAGATACGCAGTATTTT. Residues: CASSKGVADTQYF.

CDR3: CASSYGQVHSYEQYF. CDR3 DNA sequence: TGTGCCAGCAGCTATGGACAGGTCCACTCCTACGAGCAGTACTTC. This rearrangement joins TRBV7-9 to TRBJ2-7; 7 bases match TRBD1. With V trimmed by 4 bases and J by 0 bases, 6 bases remained unmatched. From germline, CDR1 is SEHNR and CDR2 FQNEAQ (reference sequence). The CDR3 runs 15 residues.

V and J are TRBV7-6 and TRBJ2-3; D is perhaps TRBD1 or TRBD2 (5 bases each). This CDR3 region has 14 residues. In germline, CDR1 is SGHVS, CDR2 FNYEAQ. V was cut by 3 bases and J by 2 bases, with 9 bases left in between. CDR3: CASSFGTYTDTQYF. The DNA of the CDR3 is TGTGCCAGCAGCTTTGGGACGTACACAGATACGCAGTATTTT. Based on the CDR3 plus reference TRBV7-6 and TRBJ2-3, the full variable domain is GAGVSQSPRYKVTKRGQDVALRCDPISGHVSLYWYRQALGQGPEFLTYFNYEAQQDKSGLPNDRFSAERPEGSISTLTIQRTEQRDSAMYRCASSFGTYTDTQYFGPGTRLTVL.

This sequence joins TRBV2 and TRBJ2-3, with 8 bases identical to TRBD2. The CDR3 has 14 amino acids. V was pared by 11 bases and J by 0 bases, with 7 bases of the junction left unmatched. Germline CDR1 and CDR2: SNHLY and FYNNEI. The CDR3 DNA reads as TGTGCCTCCTTTAGCGGGGATAGCACAGATACGCAGTATTTT. It encodes CASFSGDSTDTQYF.

The chain employs TRBV12-3 or TRBV12-4 and TRBJ2-7, with D perhaps TRBD1 (7 bases). V was cut by 4 bases and J by 4 bases, with 14 bases left in between. This CDR3 contains 14 residues. The CDR3 loop reads CASSWTGGGYEQYF. In nucleotides, the CDR3 is TGTGCCAGCAGTTGGACAGGTGGGGGGTACGAGCAGTACTTC.

V usage is TRBV2 and J usage is TRBJ1-2; tentatively, D is TRBD1 (6 bases). The CDR3 is 14 amino acids. V lost 2 bases and J 9 bases, leaving 16 bases between the germline ends. Germline assignment: CDR1 SNHLY and CDR2 FYNNEI. The CDR3 DNA is TGTGCCAGCAGTGAAAGGACAGCTCCCCGAAGCTACACCTTC. Translated: CASSERTAPRSYTF.

This clonotype was detected only a few times. This chain joins TRBV18 and TRBJ2-1; 15 nucleotides align to TRBD2. Germline V CDR1 and CDR2: KGHSH, LQKENI. V trimming: 0 bases; J trimming: 8 bases; junction bases outside the gene matches: 5. This CDR3 is built from 17 residues. The chain's CDR3 is CASSPPGLAGGSDEQFF. Here the CDR3 DNA reads TGTGCCAGCTCACCACCGGGACTAGCGGGAGGTAGTGATGAGCAGTTCTTC.

This clonotype showed up just a few times. The rearrangement uses TRBV4-2 and TRBJ1-2; 7 nucleotides match TRBD1. This CDR3 has 17 amino acids. Trimming at V came to 0 bases and at J to 2 bases, leaving 9 bases not matched to a gene. The germline CDR1 and CDR2 sequences are LGHNA and YNFKEQ. In DNA, the CDR3 is TGTGCCAGCAGCCAAGAAGGGGGGACAGTGCCGAACTATGGCTACACCTTC. This codes for CASSQEGGTVPNYGYTF.

The chain employs TRBV5-1 and TRBJ1-1; D possibly corresponds to TRBD1 (5 bases). Trimming took 4 bases from V and 7 from J, leaving 14 bases between them. The CDR3 has 13 residues. The germline V gene has CDR1 SGHRS and CDR2 YFSETQ. CDR3: CASSPQGLLEAFF. The CDR3, as DNA: TGCGCCAGCAGCCCTCAGGGCCTCCTTGAAGCTTTCTTT.

The rearrangement joins TRBV25-1 to TRBJ1-2, with 7 positions matching TRBD1. V was clipped by 10 bases and J by 2 bases; unmatched bases: 7. CDR1 and CDR2 from the germline V gene are MGHDK and SYGVNS. CDR3 length: 13 residues. The CDR3 here is CATWDSQNYGYTF. The CDR3 coding sequence is TGTGCCACCTGGGACAGCCAAAACTATGGCTACACCTTC.

This clonotype came up a few times. The V gene is TRBV7-3, the J gene TRBJ2-1, with 7 bases aligning to TRBD2. V trimming: 5 bases; J trimming: 9 bases; junction bases outside the gene matches: 16. The CDR3 contains 16 residues. Germline V gives CDR1 SGHTA, CDR2 FQGTGA. DNA for the CDR3: TGTGCCAGCAGCACCTGGGGGGGAATGGCGAACCGTGAGCAGTTCTTC. It encodes CASSTWGGMANREQFF.

This clonotype has only a few counts. The chain recombines TRBV29-1 with TRBJ2-2; TRBD1 is a possible D gene (6 bases). The CDR3 is 17 amino acids. Trimming took 7 bases from V and 2 from J, leaving 23 bases between them. CDR1 and CDR2 from the germline V gene are SQVTM and ANQGSEA. The CDR3 sequence is CSAATGAGYGNTGELFF. CDR3 bases: TGCAGCGCTGCGACAGGCGCGGGTTATGGAAACACCGGGGAGCTGTTTTTT.

Ten or more counts support this clonotype. V gene TRBV12-3 or TRBV12-4 combines with J gene TRBJ2-7, with D perhaps matching TRBD1 (5 bases). The CDR3 has 17 amino acids. The V gene lost 1 base and the J gene lost 3 bases, with 19 bases spanning the gap. This CDR3 is CASSLGAFRDGDYEQYF. The CDR3 bases are TGTGCCAGCAGTTTAGGAGCCTTCAGGGATGGTGACTACGAGCAGTACTTC.

The V and J genes are TRBV5-1 and TRBJ2-6; TRBD2 is a possible D gene (5 bases). The CDR3 is 16 amino acids. V lost 4 bases and J lost 2, with 13 bases in between. Per germline, CDR1 SGHRS and CDR2 YFSETQ. DNA for the CDR3: TGCGCCAGCAGCGTTCGGTCAGCGGCTGGGGCCAACGTCCTGACTTTC. It yields the protein CASSVRSAAGANVLTF. The full variable domain, rest sourced from reference TRBV5-1 and TRBJ2-6, is KAGVTQTPRYLIKTRGQQVTLSCSPISGHRSVSWYQQTPGQGLQFLFEYFSETQRNKGNFPGRFSGRQFSNSRSEMNVSTLELGDSALYLCASSVRSAAGANVLTFGAGSRLTVL.

This clonotype was seen a few times. The chain carries TRBV6-5 and TRBJ2-5; TRBD2 aligns across 15 bases. The V segment lost 5 bases and the J segment 6 bases; nucleotides outside the gene matches: 13. Germline CDR1 is MNHEY and CDR2 is SVGAGI. The CDR3 extends over 18 amino acids. For the CDR3, the DNA is TGTGCCAGCAGTCCTCGGGTCGGACTAGCGGGGGGGCGGCAGACCCAGTACTTC. Translated: CASSPRVGLAGGRQTQYF.